This TCR beta chain was recovered during a study of control samples from healthy donors and cancer patients. The CDR3 spans 18 residues. Trimming left V 1 base short and J 0 bases short, with 20 bases between. In germline, CDR1 is SGHRS, CDR2 YFSETQ. Measured with immunoSEQ multiplex PCR; TCRdb has only the in-frame clones, and not every one. The repertoire consists of about 79,000 clones, with under 95% occurring once and the leading ten covering roughly 1.2%. The clonotype was recovered from a woman in her thirties or forties with lung cancer. The gene calls are TRBV5-1 and TRBJ2-7; D is ambiguous. The sample was PBMCs. In DNA, the CDR3 is TGCGCCAGCAGCTTGAGGGCAGCACTCACGTTACGCTCCTACGAGCAGTACTTC. Protein: CASSLRAALTLRSYEQYF.